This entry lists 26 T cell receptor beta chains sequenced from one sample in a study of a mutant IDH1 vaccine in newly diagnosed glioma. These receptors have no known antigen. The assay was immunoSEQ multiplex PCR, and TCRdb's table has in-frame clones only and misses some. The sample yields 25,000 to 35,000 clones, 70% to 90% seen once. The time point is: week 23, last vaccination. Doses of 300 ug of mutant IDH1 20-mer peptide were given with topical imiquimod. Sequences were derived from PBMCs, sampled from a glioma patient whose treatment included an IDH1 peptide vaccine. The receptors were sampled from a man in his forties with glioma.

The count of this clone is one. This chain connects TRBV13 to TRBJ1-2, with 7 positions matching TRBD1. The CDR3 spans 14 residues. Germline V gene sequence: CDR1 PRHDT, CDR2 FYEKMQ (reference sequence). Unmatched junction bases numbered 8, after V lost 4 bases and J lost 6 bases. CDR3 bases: TGTGCCAGCAGCTATCGACAGGGTCTGGATGGCTACACCTTC. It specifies CASSYRQGLDGYTF.

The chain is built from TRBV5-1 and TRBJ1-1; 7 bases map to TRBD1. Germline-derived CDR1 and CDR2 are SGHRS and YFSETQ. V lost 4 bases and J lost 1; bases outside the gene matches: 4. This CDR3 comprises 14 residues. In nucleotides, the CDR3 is TGCGCCAGCAGCAGGGGACAGCCGAACACTGAAGCTTTCTTT. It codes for CASSRGQPNTEAFF.

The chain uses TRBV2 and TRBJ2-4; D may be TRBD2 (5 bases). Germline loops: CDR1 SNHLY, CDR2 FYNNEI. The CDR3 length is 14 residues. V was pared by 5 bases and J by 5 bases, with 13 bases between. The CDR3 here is CASSYGWGENIQYF. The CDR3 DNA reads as TGTGCCAGCAGTTACGGATGGGGAGAAAACATTCAGTACTTC.

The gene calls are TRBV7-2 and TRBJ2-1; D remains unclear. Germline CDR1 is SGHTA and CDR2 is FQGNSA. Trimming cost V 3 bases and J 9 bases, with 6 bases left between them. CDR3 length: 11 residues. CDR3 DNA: TGTGCCAGCAGCTTCTCGGGTGAGCAGTTCTTC. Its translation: CASSFSGEQFF.

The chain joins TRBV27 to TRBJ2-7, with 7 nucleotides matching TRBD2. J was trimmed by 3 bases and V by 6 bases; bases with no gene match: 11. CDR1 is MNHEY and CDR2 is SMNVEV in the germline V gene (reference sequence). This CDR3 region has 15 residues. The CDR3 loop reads CASRRGLDPFYEQYF. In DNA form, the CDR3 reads TGTGCCAGCAGACGAGGACTAGACCCCTTCTACGAGCAGTACTTC.

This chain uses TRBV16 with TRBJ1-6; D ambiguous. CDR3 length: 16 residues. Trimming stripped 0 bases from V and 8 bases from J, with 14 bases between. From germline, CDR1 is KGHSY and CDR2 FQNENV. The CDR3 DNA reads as TGTGCCAGCAGCCAATCGATGGAAGGCCCGCATTCACCCCTCCACTTT. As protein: CASSQSMEGPHSPLHF.

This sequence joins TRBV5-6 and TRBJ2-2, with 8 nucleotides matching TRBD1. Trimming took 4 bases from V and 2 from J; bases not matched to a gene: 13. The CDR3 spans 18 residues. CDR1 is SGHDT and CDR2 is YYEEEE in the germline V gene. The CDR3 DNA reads TGTGCCAGCAGCAGATTTTTTCCGGGACAGGAAAACACCGGGGAGCTGTTTTTT. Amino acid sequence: CASSRFFPGQENTGELFF.

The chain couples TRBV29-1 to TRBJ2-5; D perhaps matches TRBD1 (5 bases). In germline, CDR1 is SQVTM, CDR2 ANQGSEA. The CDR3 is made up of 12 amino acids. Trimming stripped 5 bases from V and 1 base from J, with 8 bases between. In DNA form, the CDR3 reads TGCAGCGTTTTAAGGGGCCAAGAGACCCAGTACTTC. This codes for CSVLRGQETQYF.

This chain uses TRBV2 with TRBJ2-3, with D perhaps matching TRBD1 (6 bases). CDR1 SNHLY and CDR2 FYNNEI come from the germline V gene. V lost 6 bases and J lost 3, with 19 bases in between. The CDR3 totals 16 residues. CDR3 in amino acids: CASRTTTGHLTDTQYF. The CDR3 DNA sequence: TGTGCCAGCAGAACCACCACGGGACACTTAACAGATACGCAGTATTTT.

In nucleotides, the CDR3 is TGTGCCAGCAGCCCCCAGTTTGGCAGGCCCCCTAACTATGGCTACACCTTC. Protein product: CASSPQFGRPPNYGYTF. V is TRBV7-2 and J is TRBJ1-2; no reliable D call. The CDR3 loop spans 17 amino acids. Germline lookup yields CDR1 SGHTA and CDR2 FQGNSA. V lost 5 bases to trimming and J lost 0 bases, with 19 bases between them. Full variable domain (remainder filled in from reference TRBV7-2 and TRBJ1-2): GAGVSQSPSNKVTEKGKDVELRCDPISGHTALYWYRQSLGQGLEFLIYFQGNSAPDKSGLPSDRFSAERTGGSVSTLTIQRTQQEDSAVYLCASSPQFGRPPNYGYTFGSGTRLTVV.

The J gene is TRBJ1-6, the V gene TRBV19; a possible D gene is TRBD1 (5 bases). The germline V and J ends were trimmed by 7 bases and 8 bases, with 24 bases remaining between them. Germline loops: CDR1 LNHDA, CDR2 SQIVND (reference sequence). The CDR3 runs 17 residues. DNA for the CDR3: TGTGCCAGTACCCAACCCCTTAGCAGGGAGCGTGATTCACCCCTCCACTTT. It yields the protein CASTQPLSRERDSPLHF.

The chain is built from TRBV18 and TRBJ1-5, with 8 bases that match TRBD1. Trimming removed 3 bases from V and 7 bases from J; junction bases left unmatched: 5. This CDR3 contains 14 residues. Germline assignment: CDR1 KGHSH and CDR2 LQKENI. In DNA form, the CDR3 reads TGTGCCAGCTCACCTTCAGGGGGCAGCCAGCCCCAGCATTTT. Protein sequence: CASSPSGGSQPQHF. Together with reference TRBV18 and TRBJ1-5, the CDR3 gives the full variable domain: NAGVMQNPRHLVRRRGQEARLRCSPMKGHSHVYWYRQLPEEGLKFMVYLQKENIIDESGMPKERFSAEFPKEGPSILRIQQVVRGDSAAYFCASSPSGGSQPQHFGDGTRLSIL.

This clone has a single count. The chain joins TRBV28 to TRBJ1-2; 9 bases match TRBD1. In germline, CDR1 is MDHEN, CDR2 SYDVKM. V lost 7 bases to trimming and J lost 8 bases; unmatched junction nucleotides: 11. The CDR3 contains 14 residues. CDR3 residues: CASTPGTGYGGYTF. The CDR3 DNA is TGTGCCAGCACCCCAGGGACAGGGTATGGGGGCTACACCTTC.

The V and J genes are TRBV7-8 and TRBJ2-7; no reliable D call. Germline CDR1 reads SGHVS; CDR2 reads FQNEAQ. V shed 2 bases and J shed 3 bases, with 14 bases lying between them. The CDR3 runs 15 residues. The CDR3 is CASSLFGPRHYEQYF. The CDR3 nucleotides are TGTGCCAGCAGCTTATTTGGCCCACGACACTACGAGCAGTACTTC. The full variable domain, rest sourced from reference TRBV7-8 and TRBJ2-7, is GAGVSQSPRYKVAKRGQDVALRCDPISGHVSLFWYQQALGQGPEFLTYFQNEAQLDKSGLPSDRFFAERPEGSVSTLKIQRTQQEDSAVYLCASSLFGPRHYEQYFGPGTRLTVT.

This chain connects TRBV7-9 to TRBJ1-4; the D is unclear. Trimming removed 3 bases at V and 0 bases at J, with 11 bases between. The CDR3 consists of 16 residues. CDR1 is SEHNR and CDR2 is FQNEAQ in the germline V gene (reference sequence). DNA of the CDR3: TGTGCCAGCAGCTTCGTCCGTGCTGCAACTAATGAAAAACTGTTTTTT. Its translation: CASSFVRAATNEKLFF.

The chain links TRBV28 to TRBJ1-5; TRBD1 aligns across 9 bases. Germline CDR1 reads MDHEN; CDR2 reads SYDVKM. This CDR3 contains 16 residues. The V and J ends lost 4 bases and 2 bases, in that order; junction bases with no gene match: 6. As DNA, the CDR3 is TGTGCCAGCAGTTGGTCACAGGGGGCAGGCAATCAGCCCCAGCATTTT. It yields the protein CASSWSQGAGNQPQHF.

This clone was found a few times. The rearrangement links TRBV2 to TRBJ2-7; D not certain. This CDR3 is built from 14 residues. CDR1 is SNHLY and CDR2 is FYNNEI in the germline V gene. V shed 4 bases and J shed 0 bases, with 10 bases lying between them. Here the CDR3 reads CASSGATSSYEQYV. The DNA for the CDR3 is TGTGCCAGCAGTGGCGCAACGAGCTCCTACGAGCAGTACGTC.

CDR3 nucleotides: TGTGCCAGCAGCTTTGACGTTTCCTACGAGCAGTACTTC. This codes for CASSFDVSYEQYF. The V and J genes are TRBV7-9 and TRBJ2-7; D is ambiguous. The CDR3 totals 13 residues. In germline, CDR1 is SEHNR, CDR2 FQNEAQ (reference sequence). V shed 3 bases and J shed 1 base, with 7 bases lying between them.

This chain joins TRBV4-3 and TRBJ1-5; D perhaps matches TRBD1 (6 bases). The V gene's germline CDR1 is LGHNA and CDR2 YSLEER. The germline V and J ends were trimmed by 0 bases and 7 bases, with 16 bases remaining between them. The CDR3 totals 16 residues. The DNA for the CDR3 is TGCGCCAGCAGCCAAGAGTACACAGGGAGGCGGCAGCCCCAGCATTTT. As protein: CASSQEYTGRRQPQHF.

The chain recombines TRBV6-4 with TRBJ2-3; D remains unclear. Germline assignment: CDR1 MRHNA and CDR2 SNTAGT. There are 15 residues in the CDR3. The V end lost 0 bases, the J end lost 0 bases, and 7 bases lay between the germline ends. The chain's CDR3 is CASSDSKISTDTQYF. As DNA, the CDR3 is TGTGCCAGCAGTGACTCGAAAATAAGCACAGATACGCAGTATTTT.

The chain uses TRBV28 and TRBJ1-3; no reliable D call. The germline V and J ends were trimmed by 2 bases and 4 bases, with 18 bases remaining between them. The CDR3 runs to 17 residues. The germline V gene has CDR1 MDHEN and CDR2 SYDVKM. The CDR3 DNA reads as TGTGCCAGCAGTTTAGGTGTCGGGGAGATAGCCGGAAACACCATATATTTT. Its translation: CASSLGVGEIAGNTIYF.

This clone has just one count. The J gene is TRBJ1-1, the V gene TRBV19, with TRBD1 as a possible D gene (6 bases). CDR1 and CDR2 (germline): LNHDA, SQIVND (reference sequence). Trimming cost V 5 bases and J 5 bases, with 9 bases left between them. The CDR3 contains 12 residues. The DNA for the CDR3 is TGTGCCAGTAGTGCCACAGGGACTGAAGCTTTCTTT. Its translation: CASSATGTEAFF.

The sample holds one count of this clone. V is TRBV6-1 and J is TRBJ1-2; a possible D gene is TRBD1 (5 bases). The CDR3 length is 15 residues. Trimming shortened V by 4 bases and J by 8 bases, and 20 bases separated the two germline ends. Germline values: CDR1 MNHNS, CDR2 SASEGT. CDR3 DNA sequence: TGTGCCAGCAGTGGTCTGGACACCCGCTATTCAGGCTACACCTTC. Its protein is CASSGLDTRYSGYTF.

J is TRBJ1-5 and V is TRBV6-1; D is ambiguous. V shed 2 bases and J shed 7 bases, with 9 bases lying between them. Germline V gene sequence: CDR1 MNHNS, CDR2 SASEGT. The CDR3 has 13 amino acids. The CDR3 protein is CASSELGSQPQHF. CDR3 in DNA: TGTGCCAGCAGTGAATTGGGGAGCCAGCCCCAGCATTTT.

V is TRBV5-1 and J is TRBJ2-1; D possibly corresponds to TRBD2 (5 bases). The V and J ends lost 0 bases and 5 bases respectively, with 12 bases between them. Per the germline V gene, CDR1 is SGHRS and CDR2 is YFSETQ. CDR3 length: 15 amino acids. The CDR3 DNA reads TGCGCCAGCAGCTTGGTAGCGACATACAACAATGAGCAGTTCTTC. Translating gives CASSLVATYNNEQFF.

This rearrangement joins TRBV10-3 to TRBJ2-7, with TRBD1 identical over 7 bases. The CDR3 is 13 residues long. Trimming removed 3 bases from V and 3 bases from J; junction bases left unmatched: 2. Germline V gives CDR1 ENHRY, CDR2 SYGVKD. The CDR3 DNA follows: TGTGCCATCAGTGAAGGGGGCATCTACGAGCAGTACTTC. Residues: CAISEGGIYEQYF.